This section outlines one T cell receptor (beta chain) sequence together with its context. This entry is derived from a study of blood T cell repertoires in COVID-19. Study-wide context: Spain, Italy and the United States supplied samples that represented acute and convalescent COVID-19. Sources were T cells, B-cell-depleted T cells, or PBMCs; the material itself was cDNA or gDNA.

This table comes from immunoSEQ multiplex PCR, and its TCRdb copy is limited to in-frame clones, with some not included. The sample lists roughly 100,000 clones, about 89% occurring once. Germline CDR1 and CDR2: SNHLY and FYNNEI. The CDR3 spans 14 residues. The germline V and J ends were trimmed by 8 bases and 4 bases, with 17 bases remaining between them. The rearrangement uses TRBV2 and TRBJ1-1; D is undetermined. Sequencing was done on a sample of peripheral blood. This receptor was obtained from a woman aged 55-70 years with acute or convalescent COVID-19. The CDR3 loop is CASRIEGFGTEAFF. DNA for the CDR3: TGTGCCAGCCGAATAGAGGGTTTCGGCACTGAAGCTTTCTTT.